This T cell receptor (beta chain) was captured in a study of cytomegalovirus exposure and HLA in healthy donors. Trimming at V came to 2 bases and at J to 2 bases, leaving 5 bases not matched to a gene. CDR1 and CDR2 (germline): MGHDK, SYGVNS. The CDR3 has 16 residues. On this clone itself: Antigen specificity is unknown.

Study-wide findings and caveats: Cytomegalovirus association was listed for 170 or so TCR beta chains.

Use of 60 Vbeta and 13 Jbeta primers characterized the PCR. TCRdb's copy holds only in-frame clones and misses some; the assay was immunoSEQ multiplex PCR. In the table there are around 170,000 clones, around 77% of which are singletons. Sequencing was carried out using PBMCs. This clonotype was sampled from a man between 60 and 75 years old in good health and CMV-seronegative. The chain joins TRBV25-1 to TRBJ2-3; 9 nucleotides match TRBD2. The CDR3 region is CASSERGGAYTDTQYF. CDR3 bases: TGTGCCAGCAGTGAACGCGGGGGGGCTTACACAGATACGCAGTATTTT. The variable domain in full, completed from reference TRBV25-1 and TRBJ2-3, reads EADIYQTPRYLVIGTGKKITLECSQTMGHDKMYWYQQDPGMELHLIHYSYGVNSTEKGDLSSESTVSRIRTEHFPLTLESARPSHTSQYLCASSERGGAYTDTQYFGPGTRLTVL.